This is a list of T cell receptor beta chains from one sample in a study of cytomegalovirus exposure and HLA in healthy donors. Only in-frame clones appear in the TCRdb table, and some are missing; sequencing was by immunoSEQ multiplex PCR. The sample holds approximately 140,000 clones, about 73% seen once. The sample was PBMCs. These TCRs come from a human donor in good health. The conserved cysteine and the conserved F or W are not part of the CDR3 here.

TRBV20-1,TRBJ1-1,SATGVTEAF
TRBV4-1,TRBJ2-1,ASSQGGSQF
TRBV9,TRBJ2-5,ASSVAGGLRETQY
TRBV9,TRBJ2-5,ASSGQGVRDETQY
TRBV19,TRBJ2-7,ASSISPSGGSYEQY
TRBV6-6,TRBJ2-7,ASSYGTNSYEQY
TRBV9,TRBJ2-7,ASSDGTGNYEQY
TRBV7-2,TRBJ1-1,ASRNNRNTEAF
TRBV6-1,TRBJ1-1,AHKETGGTEAF
TRBV2,TRBJ1-1,ARFDREAF
TRBV7-9,TRBJ2-2,ASSFGQGAGELF
TRBV27,TRBJ2-7,ASSWTGYYEQY
TRBV7-9,TRBJ1-2,ASSFAGRVGYGYT
TRBV23-1,TRBJ1-5,ASSRMRQGEWNQPQH
TRBV19,TRBJ1-2,ASSMDSGNYGYT
TRBV10-3,TRBJ2-3,AISDNTDTQY
TRBV27,TRBJ1-4,ASSPRPGQAEGPKKLF